This entry concerns a single TCR beta chain. As yet, its antigen is unknown. The data originate from a study of T cell responses to AZD1222 COVID-19 vaccine. Findings of the study overall: A mostly white British donor set with more females was recruited, and clonal diversity was possibly underestimated.

Germline-derived CDR1 and CDR2 are SQVTM and ANQGSEA. V gave up 3 bases and J gave up 8 bases, with 22 bases separating them. The CDR3 has 15 residues. Repertoires were generated with immunoSEQ multiplex PCR, while TCRdb's copy carries only in-frame clones and drops some. Among roughly 140,000 clones listed, 90% were seen once. The source is an adult in good health. The chain joins TRBV29-1 to TRBJ1-2; D may be TRBD1 (5 bases). Sequenced material: peripheral blood, taken on day 0 of AZD1222 vaccination. CDR3 sequence (DNA): TGCAGCGTTGATCACCTGACGGACAACTATGGAGGCTACACCTTC. This translates into CSVDHLTDNYGGYTF.